The 30 T cell receptor beta chains below come from one sample, sequenced in a study of T cell repertoires in cytomegalovirus infection. MiXCR was run by TCRdb on the reads, yielding one entry per CDR3 protein. This sample has about 530,000 distinct CDR3 sequences, with more than 25% found just once. Specimen: PBMCs. The receptors originated from a human donor in good health (CMV status not recorded). Some clones in this sample may be carry-over from other donors' samples.

This clonotype turned up a few times. The chain joins TRBV20-1 to TRBJ2-1; 8 bases are a match to TRBD2. The CDR3 is 14 amino acids. In germline, CDR1 is DFQATT, CDR2 SNEGSKA (reference sequence). The junction had 13 bases not matched to a gene; V was cut back by 6 bases and J by 9 bases. The CDR3 spells CSAKSGRGSSEQFF. DNA for the CDR3: TGCAGTGCAAAAAGCGGGAGAGGGTCGAGTGAGCAGTTCTTC.

V gene TRBV28 combines with J gene TRBJ1-2, with 7 nucleotides matching TRBD1. V trimming: 4 bases; J trimming: 6 bases; junction bases outside the gene matches: 5. In germline, CDR1 is MDHEN, CDR2 SYDVKM. The CDR3 runs to 13 residues. CDR3 nucleotide sequence: TGTGCCAGCAGTTCCCCAACAGGGGATGGCTACACCTTC. It is translated as CASSSPTGDGYTF.

In its sample, this clonotype was seen many times. The J gene is TRBJ2-3, the V gene TRBV10-3, with D perhaps matching TRBD1 (5 bases). The CDR3 totals 14 residues. The V gene lost 3 bases and the J gene lost 3 bases, with 10 bases spanning the gap. Per the germline V gene, CDR1 is ENHRY and CDR2 is SYGVKD. DNA of the CDR3: TGTGCCATCAGTGAAAGGGGTAGGACAGATACGCAGTATTTT. Protein sequence: CAISERGRTDTQYF.

DNA for the CDR3: TGTGCCAGCAGCTCCGGGGGAATGTATGGCTACACCTTC. It is translated as CASSSGGMYGYTF. V usage is TRBV11-3 and J usage is TRBJ1-2; TRBD1 is a possible D gene (5 bases). The germline gives CDR1 SGHNT, CDR2 YENEEA. The CDR3 runs 13 residues. Deletions cut 4 bases from V and 5 bases from J, with 11 bases between.

This clonotype was counted many times. The V call is TRBV14, the J call TRBJ2-1; 8 bases agree with TRBD1. Germline-derived CDR1 and CDR2 are SGHDN and FVKESK. The CDR3 has 16 amino acids. After removal of 3 bases from V and 2 bases from J, the junction contained 6 bases not matched to a gene. This chain's CDR3 is CASSQIQGGPYNEQFF. The CDR3 nucleotides are TGTGCCAGCAGCCAGATACAGGGGGGTCCCTACAATGAGCAGTTCTTC. The full variable domain, completed using reference TRBV14 and TRBJ2-1, is EAGVTQFPSHSVIEKGQTVTLRCDPISGHDNLYWYRRVMGKEIKFLLHFVKESKQDESGMPNNRFLAERTGGTYSTLKVQPAELEDSGVYFCASSQIQGGPYNEQFFGPGTRLTVL.

This clonotype was observed a few times. The chain uses TRBV20-1 and TRBJ2-1, with 11 bases fitting TRBD2. The V gene's germline CDR1 is DFQATT and CDR2 SNEGSKA (reference sequence). V was pared by 1 base and J by 2 bases, with 4 bases of the junction left unmatched. This CDR3 has 16 residues. CDR3 in DNA: TGCAGTGCTAGAGGCAAGGGACTAGCGGCCTACAATGAGCAGTTCTTC. Translation gives CSARGKGLAAYNEQFF.

In this sample, this clonotype turned up a few times. This chain links TRBV12-3 or TRBV12-4 with TRBJ2-7, with 9 bases matching TRBD1. The CDR3 runs 14 residues. Unmatched junction bases numbered 4, after V lost 5 bases and J lost 2 bases. The CDR3 nucleotides read TGTGCCAGCAGTCACCGACAGGGGGCCTACGAGCAGTACTTC. This sequence encodes CASSHRQGAYEQYF.

In this sample, this clonotype turned up many times. The rearrangement links TRBV6-2 or TRBV6-3 to TRBJ2-1; 12 nucleotides line up with TRBD2. The germline gives CDR1 MNHEY, CDR2 SVGEGT. V lost 5 bases to trimming and J lost 0 bases; unmatched junction nucleotides: 5. The CDR3 covers 17 residues. The CDR3 DNA reads as TGTGCCAGCAGTACCGGGACTAGCGGGTTCTCCTACAATGAGCAGTTCTTC. Translation: CASSTGTSGFSYNEQFF.

DNA of the CDR3: TGTGCCAGCAGCCCCAGGGTTGGCTTAGCTTTCTTT. It translates to CASSPRVGLAFF. The chain has TRBV11-2 and TRBJ1-1; TRBD1 is a possible D gene (5 bases). From germline, CDR1 is SGHAT and CDR2 FQNNGV. The CDR3 has 12 amino acids. The ends were cut back, 5 bases at V and 10 bases at J, with 14 bases in the middle. Drawing the rest from reference TRBV11-2 and TRBJ1-1, the complete variable domain is EAGVAQSPRYKIIEKRQSVAFWCNPISGHATLYWYQQILGQGPKLLIQFQNNGVVDDSQLPKDRFSAERLKGVDSTLKIQPAKLEDSAVYLCASSPRVGLAFFGQGTRLTVV.

There are many counts of this clonotype. The chain has TRBV7-2 and TRBJ1-1; D is ambiguous. Trimming stripped 2 bases from V and 3 bases from J, with 16 bases between. Germline assignment: CDR1 SGHTA and CDR2 FQGNSA. The CDR3 spans 16 residues. CDR3 sequence reads: CASSLIGRVGDTEAFF. The CDR3 nucleotides are TGTGCCAGCAGCTTAATTGGGCGAGTAGGAGACACTGAAGCTTTCTTT.

CDR3 sequence (DNA): TGCGCCAGCAGCCAAGATAGGCTAATAGCGGGGAATAATGAGCAGTTCTTC. Encoded protein: CASSQDRLIAGNNEQFF. The chain uses TRBV4-1 and TRBJ2-1; 8 positions match TRBD2. Unmatched junction bases numbered 11, after V lost 0 bases and J lost 7 bases. CDR1 MGHRA and CDR2 YSYEKL come from the germline V gene. This CDR3 region has 17 residues.

Ten or more counts support this clonotype. The chain joins TRBV7-8 to TRBJ1-3; D possibly corresponds to TRBD1 (5 bases). Trimming pared 5 bases from V and 0 bases from J, leaving 14 bases between. CDR1 is SGHVS, CDR2 FQNEAQ, per germline. The CDR3 is 16 amino acids. The CDR3 is CASSLTWGSSGNTIYF. CDR3 coding DNA: TGTGCCAGCAGCCTCACGTGGGGGAGCTCTGGAAACACCATATATTTT.

The chain recombines TRBV6-1 with TRBJ2-7, with 7 bases that match TRBD1. CDR1 is MNHNS and CDR2 is SASEGT in the germline V gene. The CDR3 covers 14 residues. V lost 6 bases, J lost 3 bases, and 8 bases stayed unmatched. The CDR3 bases are TGTGCCAGCAGCTCCGGGACAGCCTACTACGAGCAGTACGTC. Protein sequence: CASSSGTAYYEQYV.

In its sample, this clonotype was seen many times. J is TRBJ2-7 and V is TRBV7-2; 10 bases line up with TRBD2. This CDR3 has 16 amino acids. The V segment lost 4 bases and the J segment 6 bases; nucleotides outside the gene matches: 12. Looked up from germline, CDR1 is SGHTA and CDR2 is FQGNSA. The CDR3 protein is CASSSKWTSGGGEQYF. In DNA form, the CDR3 reads TGTGCCAGCAGCTCAAAGTGGACTAGCGGAGGAGGCGAGCAGTACTTC.

This clonotype was seen a few times. The chain combines TRBV6-1 with TRBJ1-5; D ambiguous. The CDR3 loop spans 11 amino acids. V lost 5 bases and J lost 8, with 7 bases in between. Germline CDR1 and CDR2: MNHNS and SASEGT. CDR3 nucleotide sequence: TGTGCCAGCAGTTCAGATAAGCCCCAGCATTTT. Protein: CASSSDKPQHF.

At least ten counts were recorded for this clonotype. The V and J genes are TRBV7-8 and TRBJ1-5; D is undetermined. The CDR3 length is 15 residues. The V gene lost 2 bases and the J gene lost 4 bases, with 12 bases spanning the gap. CDR1 is SGHVS, CDR2 FQNEAQ, per germline. CDR3 loop: CASSLFEQINQPQHF. CDR3 coding DNA: TGTGCCAGCAGCTTATTTGAGCAGATAAATCAGCCCCAGCATTTT.

This clonotype was observed a handful of times. The gene calls are TRBV30 and TRBJ1-2; D not resolved. Between the trimmed V and J ends, which lost 0 bases and 4 bases, there was a span of 6 bases. The CDR3 loop spans 12 amino acids. Germline CDR1 is GTSNPN and CDR2 is SVGIG (reference sequence). Written as DNA, the CDR3 is TGTGCCTGGAGTGTACTGAGCTATGGCTACACCTTC. As protein: CAWSVLSYGYTF.

The J gene is TRBJ2-1, the V gene TRBV28; 7 nucleotides line up with TRBD2. CDR3 length: 15 residues. Per the germline V gene, CDR1 is MDHEN and CDR2 is SYDVKM. V lost 4 bases to trimming and J lost 10 bases; unmatched junction nucleotides: 13. As DNA, the CDR3 is TGTGCCAGCAGTTCCCGACTAGCTCCCCATGGAGAGCAGTTCTTC. This codes for CASSSRLAPHGEQFF.

This clonotype was counted many times. V and J are TRBV14 and TRBJ1-1; D ambiguous. CDR1 SGHDN and CDR2 FVKESK come from the germline V gene. The V gene lost 0 bases and the J gene lost 8 bases, with 10 bases spanning the gap. CDR3 length: 13 residues. Here the CDR3 DNA reads TGTGCCAGCAGCCAAGACCTTTACATGGAAGCTTTCTTT. Translation gives CASSQDLYMEAFF.

The chain employs TRBV27 and TRBJ2-2; the D gene is possibly TRBD2 (5 bases). The CDR3 covers 18 residues. Trimming stripped 1 base from V and 3 bases from J, with 18 bases between. Germline V gives CDR1 MNHEY, CDR2 SMNVEV (reference sequence). CDR3 sequence (DNA): TGTGCCAGCAGTTTATATGGCGGAAGGAGGTTGGACACCGGGGAGCTGTTTTTT. Its protein is CASSLYGGRRLDTGELFF.

CDR3 coding DNA: TGTGCCAGCAGTTACACCAGGACTAGGTCCAACGAGCAGTACTTC. This gives the protein CASSYTRTRSNEQYF. The chain employs TRBV6-2 or TRBV6-3 and TRBJ2-7; TRBD2 matches at 7 bases. This CDR3 spans 15 amino acids. The V segment lost 2 bases and the J segment 5 bases; nucleotides outside the gene matches: 9. Germline lookup yields CDR1 MNHEY and CDR2 SVGEGT.

This clonotype was detected a few times. A junction end diverges from the germline sequence, so it may reflect a read error. The chain is built from TRBV29-1 and TRBJ1-1, with D hard to call. This CDR3 spans 11 amino acids. CDR1 is SQVTM and CDR2 is ANQGSEA in the germline V gene. DNA of the CDR3: TGCAGCGTTCAAGAGGACACTGAAGCTTTCTTT. It encodes CSVQEDTEAFF.

Only a few counts were recorded for this clonotype. V gene TRBV12-3 or TRBV12-4 combines with J gene TRBJ2-7, with 8 bases fitting TRBD2. J was trimmed by 5 bases and V by 6 bases; bases with no gene match: 12. The CDR3 is 15 residues long. The chain's CDR3 is CASRGRGGDWDEQYF. In nucleotides, the CDR3 is TGTGCCAGCAGAGGTCGGGGGGGGGATTGGGACGAGCAGTACTTC.

V is TRBV2 and J is TRBJ1-2, with D perhaps TRBD1 (5 bases). Looked up from germline, CDR1 is SNHLY and CDR2 is FYNNEI. The CDR3 has 15 amino acids. The V end was cut by 7 bases, the J end by 3 bases, with 18 bases between. DNA of the CDR3: TGTGCCAGCACCCCCCCCAGGGCCCTTTACTATGGCTACACCTTC. Translated: CASTPPRALYYGYTF.

This clonotype has more than one count but fewer than ten. The V and J genes are TRBV5-1 and TRBJ1-1, with 7 bases lining up with TRBD1. The junction had 5 bases not matched to a gene; V was cut back by 4 bases and J by 5 bases. CDR3 length equals 13 residues. The germline CDR1 and CDR2 sequences are SGHRS and YFSETQ. This CDR3 reads CASSNPGGTEAFF. The CDR3, as DNA: TGCGCCAGCAGCAATCCAGGGGGGACTGAAGCTTTCTTT.

This chain connects TRBV11-2 to TRBJ1-1; D perhaps matches TRBD1 (6 bases). The CDR3 consists of 15 residues. In germline, CDR1 is SGHAT, CDR2 FQNNGV. The V end was cut by 4 bases, the J end by 0 bases, with 12 bases between. CDR3 amino acids: CASSSGQNMNTEAFF. CDR3 bases: TGTGCCAGCAGCTCCGGACAGAACATGAACACTGAAGCTTTCTTT.

This clonotype showed up many times. The chain has TRBV7-8 and TRBJ2-1, with D perhaps assigned TRBD1 or TRBD2 (5 bases each). Trimming removed 3 bases from V and 0 bases from J, with 15 bases in between. This CDR3 region has 17 residues. Germline assignment: CDR1 SGHVS and CDR2 FQNEAQ. Here the CDR3 reads CASSFFTGPSSYNEQFF. CDR3 DNA sequence: TGTGCCAGCAGCTTCTTTACGGGACCTAGCTCCTACAATGAGCAGTTCTTC.

The rearrangement links TRBV4-1 to TRBJ1-2; D may be TRBD1 (6 bases). Between the trimmed V and J ends, which lost 1 base and 3 bases, there was a span of 9 bases. The CDR3 consists of 14 residues. Per the germline V gene, CDR1 is MGHRA and CDR2 is YSYEKL. The CDR3 nucleotides are TGCGCCAGCAGCCAAGTACAGGGCGACTATGGCTACACCTTC. Protein: CASSQVQGDYGYTF.

This clonotype was seen a handful of times. The J gene is TRBJ2-7, the V gene TRBV12-3 or TRBV12-4; TRBD2 matches at 9 bases. The CDR3 contains 17 residues. Unmatched junction bases numbered 17, after V lost 11 bases and J lost 0 bases. For the CDR3, the DNA is TGTGCCGGGTGCCAGCGGGAGGTTCTCCCGAGCTCCTACGAGCAGTACGTC. Its translation: CAGCQREVLPSSYEQYV.

A few counts support this clonotype. The V gene is TRBV19, the J gene TRBJ1-5; 7 nucleotides agree with TRBD1. With V trimmed by 3 bases and J by 7 bases, 15 bases remained unmatched. CDR3 length equals 17 residues. Germline V gene data show CDR1 as LNHDA and CDR2 as SQIVND (reference sequence). The CDR3 sequence: CASSMAQGIRKNQPQHF. CDR3 nucleotide sequence: TGTGCCAGTAGTATGGCACAGGGGATCAGAAAGAACCAGCCCCAGCATTTT.